Presented here are 3 T cell receptor beta chains from one specimen sequenced in a study of cytomegalovirus exposure and HLA in healthy donors. PCR amplification relied on 60 Vbeta primers (plus 13 Jbeta primers). The assay was immunoSEQ multiplex PCR, and TCRdb's table has in-frame clones only and misses some. The sample carries approximately 110,000 clones, roughly 80% recorded once. The sequencing input was PBMCs. The receptors shown here come from a young man in good health and CMV-seropositive.

This sequence joins TRBV7-8 and TRBJ2-7; D is undetermined. Trimming took off 2 bases at V and 7 bases at J, with 21 bases between the two ends. The CDR3 covers 16 residues. Germline-derived CDR1 and CDR2 are SGHVS and FQNEAQ. The CDR3: CASSLSPSSTRVEQYV. CDR3 DNA sequence: TGTGCCAGCAGCTTATCTCCTTCCAGCACCCGGGTGGAGCAGTACGTC.

The CDR3 is CASSLATAGDNEQYV. As DNA, the CDR3 is TGCGCCAGCAGCTTGGCCACAGCGGGAGACAACGAGCAGTACGTC. This chain links TRBV5-1 with TRBJ2-7; 8 nucleotides match TRBD2. The CDR3 covers 15 residues. CDR1 is SGHRS and CDR2 is YFSETQ in the germline V gene. The ends lost 0 bases at V and 5 bases at J; junction bases unmatched: 7.

The chain joins TRBV11-3 to TRBJ2-1; 14 positions agree with TRBD2. The germline V gene encodes CDR1 SGHNT and CDR2 YENEEA. V trimming: 5 bases; J trimming: 7 bases; junction bases outside the gene matches: 7. The CDR3 has 16 residues. In DNA form, the CDR3 reads TGTGCCAGCAGCACCCTGGGACTAGCGGGGGTAAATGAGCAGTTCTTC. It translates to CASSTLGLAGVNEQFF.